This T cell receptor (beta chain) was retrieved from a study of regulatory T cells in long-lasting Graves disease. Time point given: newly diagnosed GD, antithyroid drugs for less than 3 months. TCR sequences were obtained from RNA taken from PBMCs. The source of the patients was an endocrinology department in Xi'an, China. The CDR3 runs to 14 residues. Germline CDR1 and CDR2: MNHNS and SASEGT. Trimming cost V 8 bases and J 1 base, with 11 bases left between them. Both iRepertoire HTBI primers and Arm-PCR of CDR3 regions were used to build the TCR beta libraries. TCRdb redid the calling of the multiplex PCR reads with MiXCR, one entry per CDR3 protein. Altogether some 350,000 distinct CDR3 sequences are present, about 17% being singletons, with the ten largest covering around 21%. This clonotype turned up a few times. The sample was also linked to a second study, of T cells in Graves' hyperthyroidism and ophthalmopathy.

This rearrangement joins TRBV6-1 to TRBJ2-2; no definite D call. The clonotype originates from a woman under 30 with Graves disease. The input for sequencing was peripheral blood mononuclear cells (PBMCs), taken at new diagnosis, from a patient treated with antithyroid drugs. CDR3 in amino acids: CASLGLGNTGELFF. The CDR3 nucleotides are TGTGCCAGCCTCGGGCTAGGGAACACCGGGGAGCTGTTTTTT.